Listed here is a single TCR beta chain. The antigen remains unidentified. This sample was included in a study of T cell repertoires in ileal Crohn's disease. Study information: At surgery, under 40% of patients smoked, with median disease duration about 7.9 years. Regarding the study as a whole: Mucosal expansions were suggested to be mainly CD8 T cells.

Documented time point: neoterminal ileum biopsy at postoperative endoscopy, about 6 months after surgery. Germline CDR1 is MNHEY and CDR2 is SMNVEV (reference sequence). This CDR3 region has 13 residues. Trimming pared 5 bases from V and 3 bases from J, leaving 11 bases between. The protocol was immunoSEQ multiplex PCR, while the TCRdb copy is restricted to in-frame clones and leaves out a portion. Seen here are approximately 12,000 clones, about 70% observed once, and the top ten hold 7% to 9%. The V call is TRBV27, the J call TRBJ2-7; D gene unclear. The TCR sequence derives from an adult with Crohn's disease. Sequenced sample: ileal tissue. The CDR3 sequence is CASSLFSDYEQYF. CDR3 in DNA: TGTGCCAGCAGTCTTTTCTCTGACTACGAGCAGTACTTC.